The 20 T cell receptor beta chains in this list originate from one sample, sequenced in a study of T cells in tuberculosis. The protocol was immunoSEQ multiplex PCR, while the TCRdb copy is restricted to in-frame clones and leaves out a portion. The sample shows around 40,000 clones, roughly 95% of them seen only once. Time point in this sample: new active TB diagnosis, blood taken before or within 7 days of starting treatment. This material consisted of PBMCs, taken at tuberculosis diagnosis. The origin of the receptors is an adult with tuberculosis.

The rearrangement uses TRBV5-5 and TRBJ1-4, with 11 bases lining up with TRBD1. The J segment lost 5 bases and the V segment lost 4 bases, leaving 4 bases of the junction unmatched. This CDR3 region has 15 residues. Germline CDR1 reads SGHKS; CDR2 reads YYEKEE (reference sequence). The CDR3 region has the DNA TGTGCCAGCAGCCAGGGGACAGGGGGGAATGAAAAACTGTTTTTT. It is translated as CASSQGTGGNEKLFF.

This chain links TRBV30 with TRBJ1-2; D gene unclear. This CDR3 spans 15 amino acids. Trimming removed 3 bases from V and 8 bases from J, with 22 bases in between. Germline V gene sequence: CDR1 GTSNPN, CDR2 SVGIG (reference sequence). CDR3 DNA sequence: TGTGCCTGGAGCGCCGGATTCCTGGGGAGTCGGGGCTACACCTTC. Protein: CAWSAGFLGSRGYTF.

The rearrangement uses TRBV18 and TRBJ2-6; D remains ambiguous. Germline V lookup: CDR1 KGHSH, CDR2 LQKENI. This CDR3 has 17 amino acids. Trimming removed 3 bases from V and 0 bases from J, with 12 bases in between. The CDR3 sequence is CASSPVTGPSGANVLTF. The CDR3 coding sequence is TGTGCCAGCTCACCCGTAACGGGTCCCTCTGGGGCCAACGTCCTGACTTTC.

The chain links TRBV6-6 to TRBJ2-7; 9 bases fit TRBD1. V lost 0 bases, J lost 6 bases, and 6 bases stayed unmatched. CDR1 MNHNY and CDR2 SVGAGI come from the germline V gene (reference sequence). The CDR3 has 15 amino acids. The DNA for the CDR3 is TGTGCCAGCAGTTACTCGACAGGGGGGTCGAGCGAGCAGTACTTC. Amino acids: CASSYSTGGSSEQYF.

The chain links TRBV19 to TRBJ2-1; 10 positions agree with TRBD1. After removal of 6 bases from V and 9 bases from J, the junction contained 8 bases not matched to a gene. The germline gives CDR1 LNHDA, CDR2 SQIVND (reference sequence). The CDR3 sequence is 14 residues long. The chain's CDR3 is CASRGQGSRREQFF. CDR3 bases: TGTGCCAGTAGGGGACAGGGGAGCAGGCGTGAGCAGTTCTTC.

The V and J genes are TRBV5-5 and TRBJ1-5, with D hard to call. CDR1 and CDR2 (germline): SGHKS, YYEKEE (reference sequence). Trimming shortened V by 2 bases and J by 0 bases, and 12 bases separated the two germline ends. The CDR3 is 16 amino acids. In DNA form, the CDR3 reads TGTGCCAGCAGCTTACTCCCGGACTTTAGCAATCAGCCCCAGCATTTT. Translation: CASSLLPDFSNQPQHF.

A few counts support this clone. The J gene is TRBJ1-3, the V gene TRBV14; maybe TRBD1 (6 bases). This CDR3 is 13 amino acids long. Germline lookup yields CDR1 SGHDN and CDR2 FVKESK. V lost 4 bases, J lost 16 bases, and 20 bases lay in between. The CDR3 DNA reads as TGTGCCAGCAGCCCACGAGGGGGTTTCAAGTCGTATTTT. Translating it yields CASSPRGGFKSYF.

The chain combines TRBV5-1 with TRBJ2-1, with D possibly being TRBD1 (6 bases). CDR3 length equals 13 residues. Trimming removed 4 bases at V and 4 bases at J, with 9 bases between. The germline gives CDR1 SGHRS, CDR2 YFSETQ. The CDR3 loop reads CASSEDSYNEQFF. Here the CDR3 DNA reads TGCGCCAGCAGCGAGGACAGTTACAATGAGCAGTTCTTC.

The rearrangement joins TRBV5-1 to TRBJ2-6, with D possibly matching TRBD1 (5 bases). CDR3 length: 16 amino acids. The V end was cut by 4 bases, the J end by 1 base, with 12 bases between. The germline CDR1 and CDR2 sequences are SGHRS and YFSETQ. The CDR3 spells CASSREAGSGANVLTF. The DNA for the CDR3 is TGCGCCAGCAGCAGAGAAGCAGGGTCTGGGGCCAACGTCCTGACTTTC. Supplemented by reference TRBV5-1 and TRBJ2-6, the full variable domain reads KAGVTQTPRYLIKTRGQQVTLSCSPISGHRSVSWYQQTPGQGLQFLFEYFSETQRNKGNFPGRFSGRQFSNSRSEMNVSTLELGDSALYLCASSREAGSGANVLTFGAGSRLTVL.

This chain uses TRBV18 with TRBJ1-5; D perhaps matches TRBD1 (5 bases). The V end was cut by 4 bases, the J end by 0 bases, with 22 bases between. The CDR3 extends over 19 amino acids. The V gene's germline CDR1 is KGHSH and CDR2 LQKENI. The CDR3: CASSLSRQNHIDSNQPQHF. Here the CDR3 DNA reads TGTGCCAGCTCACTTTCAAGACAGAACCACATCGATAGCAATCAGCCCCAGCATTTT.

V is TRBV7-2 and J is TRBJ2-1, with 9 positions matching TRBD1. V trimming: 5 bases; J trimming: 7 bases; junction bases outside the gene matches: 9. The CDR3 is made up of 15 amino acids. The germline V gene has CDR1 SGHTA and CDR2 FQGNSA. The CDR3 DNA reads TGTGCCAGCAGCACATCGACAGGGGGTGGGAATGAGCAGTTCTTC. Translation: CASSTSTGGGNEQFF.

This clone was seen a single time. J is TRBJ1-1 and V is TRBV6-5; no clear D gene. CDR3 length: 11 amino acids. V lost 4 bases and J lost 3, with 3 bases in between. Germline CDR1 and CDR2: MNHEY and SVGAGI. The CDR3 DNA is TGTGCCAGCAGTTCATACACTGAAGCTTTCTTT. Translating it yields CASSSYTEAFF.

The rearrangement uses TRBV11-3 and TRBJ2-2, with TRBD1 matching over 7 bases. The CDR3 extends over 15 amino acids. Germline CDR1 reads SGHNT; CDR2 reads YENEEA. The junction had 4 bases not matched to a gene; V was cut back by 4 bases and J by 2 bases. The CDR3 DNA is TGTGCCAGCAGCTCCGGGACAGCTAACACCGGGGAGCTGTTTTTT. Translation: CASSSGTANTGELFF.

The genes are TRBV7-9 and TRBJ2-3; D perhaps matches TRBD2 (5 bases). V was pared by 5 bases and J by 5 bases, with 20 bases between. The CDR3 extends over 16 amino acids. Germline values: CDR1 SEHNR, CDR2 FQNEAQ (reference sequence). CDR3 protein: CASSPRRGLVVDTQYF. The CDR3 nucleotides read TGTGCCAGCAGCCCAAGACGAGGACTTGTGGTAGATACGCAGTATTTT.

The rearrangement links TRBV28 to TRBJ1-6; D is unclear. The germline V gene has CDR1 MDHEN and CDR2 SYDVKM. Trimming cost V 8 bases and J 9 bases, with 14 bases left between them. The CDR3 is 13 amino acids. The CDR3 protein is CASASFKLSPLHF. CDR3 in DNA: TGTGCCAGCGCCTCTTTTAAGCTTTCACCCCTCCACTTT. The full variable domain, its missing parts supplied by reference TRBV28 and TRBJ1-6, is DVKVTQSSRYLVKRTGEKVFLECVQDMDHENMFWYRQDPGLGLRLIYFSYDVKMKEKGDIPEGYSVSREKKERFSLILESASTNQTSMYLCASASFKLSPLHFGNGTRLTVT.

The chain is built from TRBV9 and TRBJ2-3; D may be TRBD2 (5 bases). Trimming cost V 0 bases and J 5 bases, with 7 bases left between them. This CDR3 contains 13 residues. Germline V CDR1 and CDR2: SGDLS, YYNGEE. The DNA of the CDR3 is TGTGCCAGCAGCGTAGTCGGGATAGATACGCAGTATTTT. Protein sequence: CASSVVGIDTQYF.

The rearrangement uses TRBV30 and TRBJ1-6, with D perhaps TRBD1 (5 bases). The V end lost 0 bases, the J end lost 6 bases, and 15 bases lay between the germline ends. The CDR3 is made up of 16 amino acids. The germline CDR1 and CDR2 sequences are GTSNPN and SVGIG (reference sequence). The CDR3 is CAWSVPLRQSNSPLHF. CDR3 bases: TGTGCCTGGAGTGTACCCCTTCGACAGAGTAATTCACCCCTCCACTTT.

This rearrangement joins TRBV5-5 to TRBJ1-6; 7 nucleotides agree with TRBD1. CDR1 SGHKS and CDR2 YYEKEE come from the germline V gene (reference sequence). The CDR3 loop spans 15 amino acids. V shed 4 bases and J 2 bases; nucleotides not matched to a gene: 3. The CDR3 here is CASSQGGTYNSPLHF. The CDR3 DNA follows: TGTGCCAGCAGCCAGGGGGGTACCTATAATTCACCCCTCCACTTT.

V gene TRBV5-6 combines with J gene TRBJ1-1; the D gene is possibly TRBD1 (6 bases). The CDR3 length is 16 residues. V was cut by 4 bases and J by 1 base, with 17 bases left in between. Germline V gene sequence: CDR1 SGHDT, CDR2 YYEEEE. The CDR3 spells CASSPRKTGSNTEAFF. The CDR3 region has the DNA TGTGCCAGCAGCCCACGGAAAACAGGGTCGAACACTGAAGCTTTCTTT.

This clone occurred once. The chain employs TRBV29-1 and TRBJ1-2; TRBD1 aligns across 8 bases. J lost 7 bases, V lost 3 bases, and 10 bases had no gene match. Germline CDR1 SQVTM, CDR2 ANQGSEA. The CDR3 runs to 14 residues. CDR3 sequence reads: CSVESSGQGGGYTF. CDR3 coding DNA: TGCAGCGTTGAGAGTAGTGGACAGGGTGGTGGCTACACCTTC. The full variable domain, in which reference TRBV29-1 and TRBJ1-2 provide the parts outside the CDR3, is SAVISQKPSRDICQRGTSLTIQCQVDSQVTMMFWYRQQPGQSLTLIATANQGSEATYESGFVIDKFPISRPNLTFSTLTVSNMSPEDSSIYLCSVESSGQGGGYTFGSGTRLTVV.